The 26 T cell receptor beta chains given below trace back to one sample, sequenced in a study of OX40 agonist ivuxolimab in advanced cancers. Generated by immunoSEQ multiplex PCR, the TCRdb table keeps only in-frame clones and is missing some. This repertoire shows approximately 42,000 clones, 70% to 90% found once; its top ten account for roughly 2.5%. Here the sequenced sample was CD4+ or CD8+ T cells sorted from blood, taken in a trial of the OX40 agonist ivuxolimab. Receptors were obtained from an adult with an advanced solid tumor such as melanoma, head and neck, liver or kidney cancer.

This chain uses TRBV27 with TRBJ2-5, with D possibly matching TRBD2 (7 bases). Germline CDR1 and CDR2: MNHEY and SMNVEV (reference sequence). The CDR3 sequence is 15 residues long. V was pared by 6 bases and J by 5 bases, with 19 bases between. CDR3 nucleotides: TGTGCCAGCAGACCGCGGGGAGGGGGTGGCGAGACCCAGTACTTC. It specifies CASRPRGGGGETQYF.

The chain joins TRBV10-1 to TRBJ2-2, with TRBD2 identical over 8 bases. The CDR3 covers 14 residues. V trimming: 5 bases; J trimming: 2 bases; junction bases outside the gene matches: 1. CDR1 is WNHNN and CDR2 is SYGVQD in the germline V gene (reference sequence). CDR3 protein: CASSRTSNTGELFF. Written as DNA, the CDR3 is TGCGCCAGCAGTAGGACTAGCAACACCGGGGAGCTGTTTTTT.

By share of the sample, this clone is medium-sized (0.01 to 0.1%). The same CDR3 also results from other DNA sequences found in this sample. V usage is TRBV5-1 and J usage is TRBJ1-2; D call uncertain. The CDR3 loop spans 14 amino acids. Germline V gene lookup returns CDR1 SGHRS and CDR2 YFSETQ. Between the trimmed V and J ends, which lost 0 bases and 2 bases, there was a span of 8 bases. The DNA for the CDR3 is TGCGCCAGCAGCTTGGGGGGAGAGAACTATGGCTACACCTTC. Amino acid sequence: CASSLGGENYGYTF.

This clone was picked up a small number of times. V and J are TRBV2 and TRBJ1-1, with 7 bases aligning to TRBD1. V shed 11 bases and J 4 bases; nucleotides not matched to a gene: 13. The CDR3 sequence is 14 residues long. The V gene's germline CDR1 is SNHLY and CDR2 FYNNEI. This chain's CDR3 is CASQGERAGTEAFF. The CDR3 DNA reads TGTGCCTCTCAGGGGGAAAGGGCTGGCACTGAAGCTTTCTTT.

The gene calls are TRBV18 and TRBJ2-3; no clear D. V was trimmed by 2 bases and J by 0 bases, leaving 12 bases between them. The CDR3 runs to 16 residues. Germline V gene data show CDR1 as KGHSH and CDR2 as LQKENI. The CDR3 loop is CASSPRLAGSTDTQYF. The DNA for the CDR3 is TGTGCCAGCTCACCAAGGCTCGCTGGTAGCACAGATACGCAGTATTTT.

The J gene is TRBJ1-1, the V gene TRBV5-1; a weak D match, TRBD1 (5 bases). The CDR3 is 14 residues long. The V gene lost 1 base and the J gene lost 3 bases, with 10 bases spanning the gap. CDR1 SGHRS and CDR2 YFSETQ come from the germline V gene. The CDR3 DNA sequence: TGCGCCAGCAGCTTGTCGGGGCAGGACACTGAAGCTTTCTTT. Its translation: CASSLSGQDTEAFF.

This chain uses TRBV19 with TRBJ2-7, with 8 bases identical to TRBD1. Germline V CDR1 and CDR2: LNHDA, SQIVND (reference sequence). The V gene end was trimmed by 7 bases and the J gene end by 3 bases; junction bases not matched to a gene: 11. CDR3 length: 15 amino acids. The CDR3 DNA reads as TGTGCCAGTACCCGAGGGGACAGGCAAAACTACGAGCAGTACGTC. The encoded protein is CASTRGDRQNYEQYV.

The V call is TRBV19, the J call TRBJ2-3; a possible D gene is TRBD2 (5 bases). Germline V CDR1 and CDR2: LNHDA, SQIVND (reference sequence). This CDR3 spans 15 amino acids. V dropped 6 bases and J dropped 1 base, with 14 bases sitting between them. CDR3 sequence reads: CASRNFGVGTDTQYF. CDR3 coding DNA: TGTGCCAGTAGAAATTTCGGGGTAGGCACAGATACGCAGTATTTT.

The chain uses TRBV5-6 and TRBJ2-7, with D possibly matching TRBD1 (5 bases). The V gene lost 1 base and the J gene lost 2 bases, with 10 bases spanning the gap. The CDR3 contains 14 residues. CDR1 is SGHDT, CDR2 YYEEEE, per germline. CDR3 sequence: CASSLRQGTYEQYF. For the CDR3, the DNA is TGTGCCAGCAGCTTGCGTCAGGGTACCTACGAGCAGTACTTC. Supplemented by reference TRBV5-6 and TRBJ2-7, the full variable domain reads DAGVTQSPTHLIKTRGQQVTLRCSPKSGHDTVSWYQQALGQGPQFIFQYYEEEERQRGNFPDRFSGHQFPNYSSELNVNALLLGDSALYLCASSLRQGTYEQYFGPGTRLTVT.

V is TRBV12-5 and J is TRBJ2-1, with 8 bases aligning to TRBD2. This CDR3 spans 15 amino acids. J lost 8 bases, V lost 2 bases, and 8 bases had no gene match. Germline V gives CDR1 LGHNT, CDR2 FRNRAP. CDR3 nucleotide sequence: TGTGCTAGTGGTTTGAAGCGGGGGATCTGGGATGAGCAGTTCTTC. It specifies CASGLKRGIWDEQFF.

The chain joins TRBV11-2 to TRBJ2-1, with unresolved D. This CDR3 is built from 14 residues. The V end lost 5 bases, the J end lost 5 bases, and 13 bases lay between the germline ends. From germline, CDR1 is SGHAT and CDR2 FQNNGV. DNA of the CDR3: TGTGCCAGCAGCCCGAAAAGGCTTCACAATGAGCAGTTCTTC. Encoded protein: CASSPKRLHNEQFF.

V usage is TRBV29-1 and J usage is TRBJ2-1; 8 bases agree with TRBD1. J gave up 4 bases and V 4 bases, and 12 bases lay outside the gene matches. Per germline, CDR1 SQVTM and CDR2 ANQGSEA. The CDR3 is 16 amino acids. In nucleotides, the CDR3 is TGCAGCGTTGCCTCCGGACAGGGCCGGGGATACAATGAGCAGTTCTTC. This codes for CSVASGQGRGYNEQFF.

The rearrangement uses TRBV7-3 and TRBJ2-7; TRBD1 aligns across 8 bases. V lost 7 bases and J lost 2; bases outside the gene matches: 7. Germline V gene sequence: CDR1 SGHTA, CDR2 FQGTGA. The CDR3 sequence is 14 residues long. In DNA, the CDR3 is TGTGCCAGCACCCCAGGGGGCTCCGCCTACGAGCAGTACTTC. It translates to CASTPGGSAYEQYF.

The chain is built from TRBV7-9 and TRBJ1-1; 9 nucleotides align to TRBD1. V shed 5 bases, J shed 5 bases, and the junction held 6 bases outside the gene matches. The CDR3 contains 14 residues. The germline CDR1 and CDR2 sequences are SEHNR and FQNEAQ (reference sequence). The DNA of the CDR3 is TGTGCCAGCAGCCGGGACAGGGCTTTAACTGAAGCTTTCTTT. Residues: CASSRDRALTEAFF.

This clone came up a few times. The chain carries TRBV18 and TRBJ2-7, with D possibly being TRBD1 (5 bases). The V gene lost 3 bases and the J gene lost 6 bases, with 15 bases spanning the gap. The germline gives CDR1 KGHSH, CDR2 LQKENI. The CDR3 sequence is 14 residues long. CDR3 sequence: CASSPDIQIGEQYF. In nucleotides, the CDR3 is TGTGCCAGCTCACCGGACATCCAAATTGGCGAGCAGTACTTC. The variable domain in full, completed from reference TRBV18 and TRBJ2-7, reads NAGVMQNPRHLVRRRGQEARLRCSPMKGHSHVYWYRQLPEEGLKFMVYLQKENIIDESGMPKERFSAEFPKEGPSILRIQQVVRGDSAAYFCASSPDIQIGEQYFGPGTRLTVT.

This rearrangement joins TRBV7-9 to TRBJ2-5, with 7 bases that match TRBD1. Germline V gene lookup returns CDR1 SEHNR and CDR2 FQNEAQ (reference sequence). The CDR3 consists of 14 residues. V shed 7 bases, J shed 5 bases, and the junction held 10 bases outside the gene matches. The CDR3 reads CASTPGQAWETQYF. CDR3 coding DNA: TGTGCCAGCACCCCCGGACAGGCCTGGGAGACCCAGTACTTC.

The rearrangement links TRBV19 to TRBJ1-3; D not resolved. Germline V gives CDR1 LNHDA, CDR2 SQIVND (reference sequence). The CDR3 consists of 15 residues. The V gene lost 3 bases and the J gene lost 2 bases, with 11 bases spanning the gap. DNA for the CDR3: TGTGCCAGTAGTATTTTATTAGGGCCTGGAAACACCATATATTTT. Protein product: CASSILLGPGNTIYF.

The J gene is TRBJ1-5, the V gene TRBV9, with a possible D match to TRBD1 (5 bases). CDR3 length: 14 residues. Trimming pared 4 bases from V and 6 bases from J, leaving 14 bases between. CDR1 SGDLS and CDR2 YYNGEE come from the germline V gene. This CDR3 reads CASSIQAGGQPQHF. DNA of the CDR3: TGTGCCAGCAGCATCCAGGCTGGGGGTCAGCCCCAGCATTTT.

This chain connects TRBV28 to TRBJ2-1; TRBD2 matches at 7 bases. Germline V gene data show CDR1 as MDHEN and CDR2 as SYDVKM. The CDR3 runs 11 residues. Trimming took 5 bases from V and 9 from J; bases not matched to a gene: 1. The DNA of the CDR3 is TGTGCCAGCAGTACTAGCGCTGAGCAGTTCTTC. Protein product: CASSTSAEQFF.

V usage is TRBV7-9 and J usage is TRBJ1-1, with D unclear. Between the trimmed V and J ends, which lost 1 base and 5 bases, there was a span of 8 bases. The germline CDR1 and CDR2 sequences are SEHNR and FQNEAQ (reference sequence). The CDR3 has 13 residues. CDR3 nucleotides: TGTGCCAGCAGCTTAGAGGTTGAGACTGAAGCTTTCTTT. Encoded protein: CASSLEVETEAFF.

CDR3 amino acids: CSVASGQWEGNTIYF. The CDR3 nucleotides read TGCAGCGTTGCTTCTGGACAGTGGGAGGGAAACACCATATATTTT. The chain is built from TRBV29-1 and TRBJ1-3, with a weak D call TRBD1 (6 bases). The CDR3 covers 15 residues. Trimming pared 4 bases from V and 4 bases from J, leaving 17 bases between. Germline assignment: CDR1 SQVTM and CDR2 ANQGSEA.

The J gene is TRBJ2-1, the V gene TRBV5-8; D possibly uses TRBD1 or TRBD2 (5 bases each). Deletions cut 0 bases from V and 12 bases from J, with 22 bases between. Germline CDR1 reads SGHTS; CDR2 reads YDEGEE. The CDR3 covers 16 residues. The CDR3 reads CASSLEGDRLTLGQFF. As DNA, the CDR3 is TGTGCCAGCAGCTTGGAAGGGGACCGACTTACATTGGGGCAGTTCTTC.

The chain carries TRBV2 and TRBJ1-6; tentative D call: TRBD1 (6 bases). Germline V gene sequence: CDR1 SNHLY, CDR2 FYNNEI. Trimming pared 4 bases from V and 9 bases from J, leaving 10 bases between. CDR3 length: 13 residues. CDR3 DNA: TGTGCCAGCAGTGTACAGGGAAGTTCACCCCTCCACTTT. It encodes CASSVQGSSPLHF.

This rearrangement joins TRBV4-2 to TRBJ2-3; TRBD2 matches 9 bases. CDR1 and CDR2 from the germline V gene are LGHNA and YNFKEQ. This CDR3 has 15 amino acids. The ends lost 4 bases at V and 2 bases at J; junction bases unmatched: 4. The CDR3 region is CASSPTSGLTDTQYF. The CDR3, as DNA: TGTGCCAGCAGCCCGACTAGCGGACTCACAGATACGCAGTATTTT.

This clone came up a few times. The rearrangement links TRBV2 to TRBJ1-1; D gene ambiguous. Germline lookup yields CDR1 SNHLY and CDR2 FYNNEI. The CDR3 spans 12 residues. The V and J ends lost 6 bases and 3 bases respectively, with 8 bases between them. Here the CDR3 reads CASSWPHTEAFF. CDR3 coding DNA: TGTGCCAGCAGCTGGCCCCACACTGAAGCTTTCTTT. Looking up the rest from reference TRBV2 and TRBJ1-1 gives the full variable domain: EPEVTQTPSHQVTQMGQEVILRCVPISNHLYFYWYRQILGQKVEFLVSFYNNEISEKSEIFDDQFSVERPDGSNFTLKIRSTKLEDSAMYFCASSWPHTEAFFGQGTRLTVV.

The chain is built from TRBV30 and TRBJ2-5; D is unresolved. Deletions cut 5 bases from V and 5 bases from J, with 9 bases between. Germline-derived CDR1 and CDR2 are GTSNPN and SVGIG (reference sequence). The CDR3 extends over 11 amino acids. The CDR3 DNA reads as TGTGCCTGGGGGATGGGGGAGACCCAGTACTTC. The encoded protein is CAWGMGETQYF.